The entry below describes one T cell receptor beta chain. This specimen belongs to a study of blood T cell repertoires in COVID-19. On the study more broadly: Acute and convalescent COVID-19 specimens originated in the United States, Italy and Spain.

The CDR3 is made up of 15 amino acids. Germline loops: CDR1 MNHEY, CDR2 SMNVEV (reference sequence). V gave up 6 bases and J gave up 2 bases; unmatched junction bases: 9. Assay: immunoSEQ multiplex PCR; the TCRdb copy retains only in-frame clones and omits some. The table records some 140,000 clones, approximately 82% of them present only once. This chain joins TRBV27 and TRBJ2-7, with 8 bases fitting TRBD2. Sequencing was carried out using peripheral blood. This clonotype was sampled from a man aged 60 to 69 who had recovered from COVID-19. This CDR3 reads CASRLAVDVAYEQYF. CDR3 nucleotide sequence: TGTGCCAGCAGACTAGCGGTCGACGTGGCCTACGAGCAGTACTTC.